Below are 6 T cell receptor beta chains sequenced from a single sample in a study of shared clonotypes between healthy human individuals. Assay: immunoSEQ multiplex PCR; the TCRdb copy retains only in-frame clones and omits some. Of 2 million to 2.5 million clones in the sample, roughly 90% were seen once. Specimen: naive CD4+ T cells from PBMCs. Subset meaning: CD45RA+ positively selected. The source of these receptors is a man between 18 and 29 years old in good health. Some clones in this sample may be carry-over from other donors' samples.

The chain carries TRBV19 and TRBJ2-1; D possibly corresponds to TRBD1 (5 bases). The CDR3 contains 15 residues. CDR1 and CDR2 (germline): LNHDA, SQIVND (reference sequence). Trimming cost V 2 bases and J 0 bases, with 8 bases left between them. In nucleotides, the CDR3 is TGTGCCAGTAGTATACAGGGATCCTCCTACAATGAGCAGTTCTTC. Translated, it gives CASSIQGSSYNEQFF.

The chain is built from TRBV27 and TRBJ2-7; TRBD2 agrees at 11 bases. J gave up 3 bases and V 2 bases, and 3 bases lay outside the gene matches. Germline CDR1 MNHEY, CDR2 SMNVEV (reference sequence). The length of the CDR3 is 15 residues. CDR3 DNA: TGTGCCAGCAGTTTACGACTAGCGGGGAACTACGAGCAGTACTTC. Translating gives CASSLRLAGNYEQYF.

The chain couples TRBV5-1 to TRBJ2-1; no firm D call. The CDR3 loop spans 13 amino acids. V gave up 1 base and J gave up 13 bases, with 15 bases separating them. Germline CDR1 is SGHRS and CDR2 is YFSETQ. The CDR3: CASSLSPDVGQFF. CDR3 DNA: TGCGCCAGCAGCTTGTCTCCGGACGTGGGTCAGTTCTTC. Drawing the rest from reference TRBV5-1 and TRBJ2-1, the complete variable domain is KAGVTQTPRYLIKTRGQQVTLSCSPISGHRSVSWYQQTPGQGLQFLFEYFSETQRNKGNFPGRFSGRQFSNSRSEMNVSTLELGDSALYLCASSLSPDVGQFFGPGTRLTVL.

The chain recombines TRBV6-6 with TRBJ2-2, with 12 positions matching TRBD2. The V gene end was trimmed by 5 bases and the J gene end by 7 bases; junction bases not matched to a gene: 8. This CDR3 is 16 amino acids long. Germline CDR1 is MNHNY and CDR2 is SVGAGI (reference sequence). As DNA, the CDR3 is TGTGCCAGCAGTCTGACTAGCGGGAGCGGGGTCGGGGAGCTGTTTTTT. It specifies CASSLTSGSGVGELFF.

For this clone: Additional DNA sequences in this sample encode the identical CDR3. This chain uses TRBV7-2 with TRBJ2-7; 12 bases match TRBD2. The CDR3 loop spans 14 amino acids. Germline V gene lookup returns CDR1 SGHTA and CDR2 FQGNSA. The trim removed 1 base at V and 7 bases at J, leaving 2 bases unmatched. CDR3 region: CASSLGLAGVEQYF. The DNA of the CDR3 is TGTGCCAGCAGCTTAGGACTAGCGGGAGTTGAGCAGTACTTC.

This chain uses TRBV7-9 with TRBJ1-5, with D perhaps matching TRBD1 (6 bases). The V end was cut by 5 bases, the J end by 7 bases, with 18 bases between. This CDR3 region has 15 residues. Germline V gives CDR1 SEHNR, CDR2 FQNEAQ (reference sequence). The CDR3 sequence: CASSPTGETGQPQHF. The CDR3 DNA reads TGTGCCAGCAGCCCGACGGGGGAGACAGGCCAGCCCCAGCATTTT.